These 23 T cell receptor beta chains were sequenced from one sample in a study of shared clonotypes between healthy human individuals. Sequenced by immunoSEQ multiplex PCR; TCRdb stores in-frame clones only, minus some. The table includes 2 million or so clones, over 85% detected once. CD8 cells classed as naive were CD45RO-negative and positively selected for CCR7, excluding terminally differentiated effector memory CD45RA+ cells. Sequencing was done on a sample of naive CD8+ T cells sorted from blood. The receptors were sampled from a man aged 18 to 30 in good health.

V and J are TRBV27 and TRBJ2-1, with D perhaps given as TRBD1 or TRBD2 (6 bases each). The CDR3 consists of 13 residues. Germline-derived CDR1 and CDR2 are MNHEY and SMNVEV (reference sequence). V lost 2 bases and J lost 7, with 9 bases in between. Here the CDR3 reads CASSLVGGNEQFF. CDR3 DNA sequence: TGTGCCAGCAGTTTAGTAGGGGGGAATGAGCAGTTCTTC.

The CDR3 is CAWSVGTGNTDTQYF. The CDR3 DNA follows: TGTGCCTGGAGTGTGGGAACAGGTAACACAGATACGCAGTATTTT. The chain links TRBV30 to TRBJ2-3, with D perhaps TRBD1 (5 bases). Trimming shortened V by 0 bases and J by 2 bases, and 12 bases separated the two germline ends. Germline V gene lookup returns CDR1 GTSNPN and CDR2 SVGIG (reference sequence). The CDR3 is made up of 15 amino acids.

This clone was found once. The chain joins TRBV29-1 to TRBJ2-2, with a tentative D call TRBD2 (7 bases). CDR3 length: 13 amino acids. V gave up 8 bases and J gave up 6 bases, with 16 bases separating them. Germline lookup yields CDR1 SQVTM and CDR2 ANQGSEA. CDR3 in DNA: TGCAGCTTCCTAGGGGGGGTCGCCGGGGAGCTGTTTTTT. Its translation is CSFLGGVAGELFF.

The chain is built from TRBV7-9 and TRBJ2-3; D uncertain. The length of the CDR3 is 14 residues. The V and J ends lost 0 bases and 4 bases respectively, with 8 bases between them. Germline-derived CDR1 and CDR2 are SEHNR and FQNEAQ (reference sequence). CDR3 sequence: CASSLALIPDTQYF. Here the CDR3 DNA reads TGTGCCAGCAGCTTAGCGCTTATCCCAGATACGCAGTATTTT. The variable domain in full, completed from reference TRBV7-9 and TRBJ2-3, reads DTGVSQNPRHKITKRGQNVTFRCDPISEHNRLYWYRQTLGQGPEFLTYFQNEAQLEKSRLLSDRFSAERPKGSFSTLEIQRTEQGDSAMYLCASSLALIPDTQYFGPGTRLTVL.

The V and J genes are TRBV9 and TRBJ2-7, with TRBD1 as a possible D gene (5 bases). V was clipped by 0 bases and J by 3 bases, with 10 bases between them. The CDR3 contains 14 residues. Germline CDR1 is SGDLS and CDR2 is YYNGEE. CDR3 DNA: TGTGCCAGCAGCGTAGATGGCAGGGTCTACGAGCAGTACTTC. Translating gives CASSVDGRVYEQYF.

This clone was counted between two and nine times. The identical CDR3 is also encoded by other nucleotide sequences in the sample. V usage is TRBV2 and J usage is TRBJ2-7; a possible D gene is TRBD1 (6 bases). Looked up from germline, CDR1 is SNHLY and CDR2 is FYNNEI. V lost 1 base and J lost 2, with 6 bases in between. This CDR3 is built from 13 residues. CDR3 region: CASSEGTAYEQYF. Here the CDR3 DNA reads TGTGCCAGCAGTGAAGGGACAGCCTACGAGCAGTACTTC.

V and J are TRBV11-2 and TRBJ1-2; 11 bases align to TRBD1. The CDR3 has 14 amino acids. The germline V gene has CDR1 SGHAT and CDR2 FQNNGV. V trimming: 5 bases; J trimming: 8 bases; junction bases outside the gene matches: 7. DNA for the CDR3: TGTGCCAGCAGCCCTTGGACAGGGGGCGACGGCTACACCTTC. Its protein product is CASSPWTGGDGYTF. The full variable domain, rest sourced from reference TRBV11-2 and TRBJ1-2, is EAGVAQSPRYKIIEKRQSVAFWCNPISGHATLYWYQQILGQGPKLLIQFQNNGVVDDSQLPKDRFSAERLKGVDSTLKIQPAKLEDSAVYLCASSPWTGGDGYTFGSGTRLTVV.

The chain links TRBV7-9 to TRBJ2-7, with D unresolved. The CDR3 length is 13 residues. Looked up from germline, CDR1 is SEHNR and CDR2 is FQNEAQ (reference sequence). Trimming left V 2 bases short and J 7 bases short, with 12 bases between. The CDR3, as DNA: TGTGCCAGCAGCTTATCGGTATTTTGGGAGCAGTACTTC. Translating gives CASSLSVFWEQYF.

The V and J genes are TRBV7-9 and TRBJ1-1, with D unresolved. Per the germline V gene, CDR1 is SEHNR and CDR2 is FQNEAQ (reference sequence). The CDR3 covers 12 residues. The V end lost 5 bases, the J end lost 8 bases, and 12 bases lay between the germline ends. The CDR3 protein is CASSASEGEAFF. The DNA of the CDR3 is TGTGCCAGCAGCGCCTCGGAGGGAGAAGCTTTCTTT.

The CDR3 here is CASSSHSIPGRNEQYF. The CDR3 DNA follows: TGTGCCAGCAGCTCGCACTCTATCCCGGGAAGGAATGAGCAGTACTTC. The rearrangement links TRBV13 to TRBJ2-7; a possible D gene is TRBD2 (5 bases). CDR1 is PRHDT and CDR2 is FYEKMQ in the germline V gene (reference sequence). CDR3 length equals 16 residues. Trimming took off 4 bases at V and 7 bases at J, with 23 bases between the two ends.

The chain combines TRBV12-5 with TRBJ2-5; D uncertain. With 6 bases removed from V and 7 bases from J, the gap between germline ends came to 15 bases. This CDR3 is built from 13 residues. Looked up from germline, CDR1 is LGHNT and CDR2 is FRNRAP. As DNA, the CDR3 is TGTGCTAGTGGGCCATCCATCGACGGGACCCAGTACTTC. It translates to CASGPSIDGTQYF. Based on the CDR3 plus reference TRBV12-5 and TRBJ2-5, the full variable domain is DARVTQTPRHKVTEMGQEVTMRCQPILGHNTVFWYRQTMMQGLELLAYFRNRAPLDDSGMPKDRFSAEMPDATLATLKIQPSEPRDSAVYFCASGPSIDGTQYFGPGTRLLVL.

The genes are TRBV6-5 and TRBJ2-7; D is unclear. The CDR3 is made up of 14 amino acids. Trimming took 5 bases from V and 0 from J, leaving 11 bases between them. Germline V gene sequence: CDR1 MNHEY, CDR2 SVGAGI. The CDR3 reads CASSPLSRSYEQYF. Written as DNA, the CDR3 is TGTGCCAGCAGTCCCCTGAGTCGCTCCTACGAGCAGTACTTC.

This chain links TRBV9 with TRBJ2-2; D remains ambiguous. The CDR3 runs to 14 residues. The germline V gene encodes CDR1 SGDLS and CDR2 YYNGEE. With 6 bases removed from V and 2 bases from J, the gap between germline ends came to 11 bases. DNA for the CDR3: TGTGCCAGCAATGAAGAGAGCAACACCGGGGAGCTGTTTTTT. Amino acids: CASNEESNTGELFF.

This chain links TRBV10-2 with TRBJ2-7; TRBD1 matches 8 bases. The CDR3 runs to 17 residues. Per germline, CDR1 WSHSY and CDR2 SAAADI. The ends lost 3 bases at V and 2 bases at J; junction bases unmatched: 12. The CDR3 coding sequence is TGCGCCAGCAGTGATCCCTCCCTACGGGACAGGACCTACGAGCAGTACTTC. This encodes CASSDPSLRDRTYEQYF.

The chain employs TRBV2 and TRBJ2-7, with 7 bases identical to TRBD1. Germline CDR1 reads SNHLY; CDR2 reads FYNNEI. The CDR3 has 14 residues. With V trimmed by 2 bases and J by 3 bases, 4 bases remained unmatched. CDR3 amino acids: CASSESTGDYEQYF. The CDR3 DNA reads TGTGCCAGCAGTGAATCCACAGGGGACTACGAGCAGTACTTC.

The CDR3 is CASSSDRYPYNEQFF. The CDR3 nucleotides read TGTGCCAGCAGCTCTGATCGGTACCCCTACAATGAGCAGTTCTTC. The V gene is TRBV7-2, the J gene TRBJ2-1; D uncertain. CDR3 length: 15 residues. Germline values: CDR1 SGHTA, CDR2 FQGNSA. Trimming stripped 4 bases from V and 2 bases from J, with 12 bases between.

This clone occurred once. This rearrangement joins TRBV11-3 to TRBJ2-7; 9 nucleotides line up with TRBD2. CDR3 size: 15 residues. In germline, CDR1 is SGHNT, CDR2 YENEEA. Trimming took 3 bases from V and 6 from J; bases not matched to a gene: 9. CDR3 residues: CASSFGSGSYAEQYF. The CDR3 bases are TGTGCCAGCAGCTTCGGTAGCGGGAGCTATGCCGAGCAGTACTTC.

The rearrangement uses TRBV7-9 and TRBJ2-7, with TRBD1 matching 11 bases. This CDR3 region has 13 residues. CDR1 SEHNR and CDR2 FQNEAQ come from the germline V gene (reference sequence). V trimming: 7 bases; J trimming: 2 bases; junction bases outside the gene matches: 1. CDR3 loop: CASTGQGAYEQYF. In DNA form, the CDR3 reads TGTGCCAGCACGGGACAGGGGGCCTACGAGCAGTACTTC.

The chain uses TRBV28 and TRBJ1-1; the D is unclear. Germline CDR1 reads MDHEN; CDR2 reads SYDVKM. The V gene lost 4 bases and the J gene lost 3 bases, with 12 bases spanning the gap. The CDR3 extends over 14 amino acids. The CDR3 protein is CASSYEQRYTEAFF. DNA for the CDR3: TGTGCCAGCAGTTACGAGCAGCGCTACACTGAAGCTTTCTTT.

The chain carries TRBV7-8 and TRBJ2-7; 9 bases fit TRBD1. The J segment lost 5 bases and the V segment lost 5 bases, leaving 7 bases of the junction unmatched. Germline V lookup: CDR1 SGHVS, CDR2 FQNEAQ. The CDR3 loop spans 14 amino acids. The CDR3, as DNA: TGTGCCAGCAGCGTAGGGGACAGGGTCGACGAGCAGTACTTC. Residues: CASSVGDRVDEQYF. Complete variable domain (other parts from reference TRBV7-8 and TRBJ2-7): GAGVSQSPRYKVAKRGQDVALRCDPISGHVSLFWYQQALGQGPEFLTYFQNEAQLDKSGLPSDRFFAERPEGSVSTLKIQRTQQEDSAVYLCASSVGDRVDEQYFGPGTRLTVT.

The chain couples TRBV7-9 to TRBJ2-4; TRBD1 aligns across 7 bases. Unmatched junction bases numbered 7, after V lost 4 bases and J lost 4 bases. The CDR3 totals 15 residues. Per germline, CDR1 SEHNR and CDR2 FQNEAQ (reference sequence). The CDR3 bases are TGTGCCAGCAGCTCAGGGCAGGGGGTAAAAAACATTCAGTACTTC. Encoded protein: CASSSGQGVKNIQYF.

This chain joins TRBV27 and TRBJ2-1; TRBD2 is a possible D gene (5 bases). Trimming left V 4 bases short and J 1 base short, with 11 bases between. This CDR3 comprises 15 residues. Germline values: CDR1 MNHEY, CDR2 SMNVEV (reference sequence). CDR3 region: CASSSTGYSYNEQFF. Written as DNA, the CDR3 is TGTGCCAGCAGTTCGACGGGATATTCCTACAATGAGCAGTTCTTC.

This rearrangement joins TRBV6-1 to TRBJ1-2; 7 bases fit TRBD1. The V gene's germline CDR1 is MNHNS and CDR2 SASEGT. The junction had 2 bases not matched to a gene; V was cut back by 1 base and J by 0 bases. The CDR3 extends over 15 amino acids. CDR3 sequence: CASSEVQGTNYGYTF. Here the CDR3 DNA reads TGTGCCAGCAGTGAAGTACAGGGGACTAACTATGGCTACACCTTC.